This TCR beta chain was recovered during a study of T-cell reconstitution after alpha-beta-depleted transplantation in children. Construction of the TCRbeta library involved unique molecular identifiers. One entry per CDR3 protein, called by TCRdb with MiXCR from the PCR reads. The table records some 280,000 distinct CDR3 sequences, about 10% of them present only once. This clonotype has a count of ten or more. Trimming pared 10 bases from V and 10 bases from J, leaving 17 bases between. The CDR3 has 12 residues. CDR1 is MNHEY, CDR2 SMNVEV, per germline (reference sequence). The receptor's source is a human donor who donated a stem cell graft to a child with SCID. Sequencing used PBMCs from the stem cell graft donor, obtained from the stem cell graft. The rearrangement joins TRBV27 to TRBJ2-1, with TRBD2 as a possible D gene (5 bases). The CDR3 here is CATSYPSGEQFF. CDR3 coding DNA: TGTGCCACCTCATATCCCTCGGGGGAGCAGTTCTTC.